This TCR beta chain derives from a study of shared clonotypes between healthy human individuals. It was CD45RO-negative cells, positively selected for CCR7, that made up naive CD8 cells, with terminally differentiated effector memory CD45RA+ cells excluded. The CDR3 length is 14 residues. Germline V gene lookup returns CDR1 MNHEY and CDR2 SMNVEV (reference sequence). V shed 6 bases and J shed 2 bases, with 14 bases lying between them. Clones were read by immunoSEQ multiplex PCR, and TCRdb kept only the in-frame ones, dropping some. The table has hundreds of thousands of clones, around 93% seen once. This receptor was taken from a man aged 25 to 40 in good health. The gene calls are TRBV27 and TRBJ2-7, with D perhaps TRBD2 (6 bases). Sequencing used naive CD8+ T cells sorted from blood. CDR3: CASSSRRGTYEQYF. Written as DNA, the CDR3 is TGTGCCAGCAGCTCCCGGAGGGGTACCTACGAGCAGTACTTC.